The 20 T cell receptor beta chains in this list originate from one sample, sequenced in a study of cytomegalovirus exposure and HLA in healthy donors. The PCR used 60 Vbeta and 13 Jbeta primers. This table comes from immunoSEQ multiplex PCR, and its TCRdb copy is limited to in-frame clones, with some not included. The table records under 150,000 clones, 81% of them present only once. The sequenced sample consisted of PBMCs. The receptors derive from a man between 18 and 35 years old in good health and CMV-seronegative.

The rearrangement joins TRBV2 to TRBJ2-1; TRBD1 matches 8 bases. The CDR3 totals 15 residues. Looked up from germline, CDR1 is SNHLY and CDR2 is FYNNEI. With 7 bases clipped from V and 2 bases from J, the junction kept 7 bases outside the gene matches. CDR3 loop: CASTEAQGAYNEQFF. The CDR3 nucleotides are TGTGCCAGCACCGAGGCACAGGGGGCCTACAATGAGCAGTTCTTC. Filled out from reference TRBV2 and TRBJ2-1, the complete variable domain reads EPEVTQTPSHQVTQMGQEVILRCVPISNHLYFYWYRQILGQKVEFLVSFYNNEISEKSEIFDDQFSVERPDGSNFTLKIRSTKLEDSAMYFCASTEAQGAYNEQFFGPGTRLTVL.

The DNA for the CDR3 is TGTGCCAGCAGCAGAGACAGGGTAGACGGGGAGCTGTTTTTT. It encodes CASSRDRVDGELFF. This chain links TRBV11-2 with TRBJ2-2; 7 bases fit TRBD1. Trimming removed 5 bases from V and 7 bases from J; junction bases left unmatched: 7. This CDR3 region has 14 residues. CDR1 and CDR2 (germline): SGHAT, FQNNGV.

CDR3 sequence: CASSPGDRVVGYTF. CDR3 sequence (DNA): TGTGCCAGCAGCCCGGGAGACAGGGTTGTAGGCTACACCTTC. This chain joins TRBV28 and TRBJ1-2, with 7 positions matching TRBD1. The CDR3 sequence is 14 residues long. Per germline, CDR1 MDHEN and CDR2 SYDVKM. V was clipped by 6 bases and J by 8 bases; unmatched bases: 12.

The rearrangement joins TRBV7-9 to TRBJ1-2, with D possibly being TRBD1 (5 bases). V dropped 1 base and J dropped 0 bases, with 9 bases sitting between them. The CDR3 extends over 15 amino acids. From germline, CDR1 is SEHNR and CDR2 FQNEAQ (reference sequence). CDR3 nucleotides: TGTGCCAGCAGCTTAGGAACAGGACCTAACTATGGCTACACCTTC. Protein sequence: CASSLGTGPNYGYTF.

The V gene is TRBV9, the J gene TRBJ1-1; D possibly corresponds to TRBD1 (6 bases). Germline CDR1 SGDLS, CDR2 YYNGEE. This CDR3 comprises 15 residues. With 4 bases removed from V and 0 bases from J, the gap between germline ends came to 13 bases. The CDR3 DNA reads as TGTGCCAGCAGCACCCCTCAGGGGATGAACACTGAAGCTTTCTTT. Translation: CASSTPQGMNTEAFF.

The DNA of the CDR3 is TGTGCCAGCTCACCTCCGGACAGGGGGCCTGGGACTGAAGCTTTCTTT. Amino acids: CASSPPDRGPGTEAFF. The chain links TRBV18 to TRBJ1-1; TRBD1 agrees at 11 bases. This CDR3 spans 16 amino acids. J lost 5 bases, V lost 3 bases, and 8 bases had no gene match. Germline V lookup: CDR1 KGHSH, CDR2 LQKENI.

The genes are TRBV25-1 and TRBJ1-5; 8 bases are a match to TRBD1. V shed 1 base and J 3 bases; nucleotides not matched to a gene: 8. Germline CDR1 and CDR2: MGHDK and SYGVNS. The CDR3 is made up of 17 amino acids. The CDR3 DNA reads as TGTGCCAGCAGTGAATTAAGTGGACAGGGCAACAATCAGCCCCAGCATTTT. Translating it yields CASSELSGQGNNQPQHF.

This clone showed up just once. This sequence joins TRBV15 and TRBJ1-1, with 8 bases that match TRBD1. From germline, CDR1 is LNHNV and CDR2 YYDKDF (reference sequence). The CDR3 is 15 amino acids. V shed 5 bases and J 1 base; nucleotides not matched to a gene: 6. The CDR3 here is CATSGPGQENTEAFF. CDR3 nucleotides: TGTGCCACCAGCGGACCGGGACAGGAGAACACTGAAGCTTTCTTT.

V and J are TRBV5-1 and TRBJ2-5, with a weak D call TRBD2 (5 bases). The CDR3 length is 14 residues. V shed 0 bases and J shed 4 bases, with 10 bases lying between them. The germline CDR1 and CDR2 sequences are SGHRS and YFSETQ. CDR3 in amino acids: CASSLEGLRETQYF. The CDR3 DNA follows: TGCGCCAGCAGCTTGGAAGGACTCCGAGAGACCCAGTACTTC.

This clone was counted only a few times. The chain employs TRBV28 and TRBJ1-5, with D tentatively TRBD1 (6 bases). CDR1 and CDR2 (germline): MDHEN, SYDVKM. Trimming left V 6 bases short and J 10 bases short, with 19 bases between. The CDR3 loop spans 14 amino acids. CDR3 coding DNA: TGTGCCAGCAGCGTGGGGGGGGCTAATGGCCCCCAGCATTTT. Translating gives CASSVGGANGPQHF. Full variable domain (outside the CDR3, taken from reference TRBV28 and TRBJ1-5): DVKVTQSSRYLVKRTGEKVFLECVQDMDHENMFWYRQDPGLGLRLIYFSYDVKMKEKGDIPEGYSVSREKKERFSLILESASTNQTSMYLCASSVGGANGPQHFGDGTRLSIL.

The V gene is TRBV9, the J gene TRBJ1-1; D perhaps matches TRBD1 (5 bases). The CDR3 covers 14 residues. Germline V gene data show CDR1 as SGDLS and CDR2 as YYNGEE. V shed 0 bases and J shed 2 bases, with 8 bases lying between them. For the CDR3, the DNA is TGTGCCAGCAGCGTAGACGGGGGAAACACTGAAGCTTTCTTT. It codes for CASSVDGGNTEAFF.

The genes are TRBV6-1 and TRBJ1-5, with 10 bases lining up with TRBD1. Germline V CDR1 and CDR2: MNHNS, SASEGT. The CDR3 is made up of 14 amino acids. Trimming at V came to 4 bases and at J to 7 bases, leaving 4 bases not matched to a gene. Here the CDR3 DNA reads TGTGCCAGCAGTGGAGGACAGGGGGGCCAGCCCCAGCATTTT. It is translated as CASSGGQGGQPQHF.

V and J are TRBV4-1 and TRBJ2-1, with D tentatively TRBD1 (7 bases). Trimming took off 2 bases at V and 8 bases at J, with 16 bases between the two ends. Germline lookup yields CDR1 MGHRA and CDR2 YSYEKL. This CDR3 region has 15 residues. The CDR3 coding sequence is TGCGCCAGCAGCCAAAGGGGCCAGGGGGGCTATGAGCAGTTCTTC. The encoded protein is CASSQRGQGGYEQFF.

CDR3 protein: CASSVSAESSYEQYF. The CDR3 DNA is TGTGCCAGCAGTGTTTCGGCGGAGAGCTCCTACGAGCAGTACTTC. The V call is TRBV6-4, the J call TRBJ2-7, with D uncertain. V lost 4 bases and J 0 bases, leaving 13 bases between the germline ends. This CDR3 has 15 amino acids. Germline values: CDR1 MRHNA, CDR2 SNTAGT.

The rearrangement joins TRBV18 to TRBJ1-1, with 8 bases aligning to TRBD1. Trimming cost V 1 base and J 1 base; bases outside gene matches: 8. The CDR3 sequence is 17 residues long. Germline V lookup: CDR1 KGHSH, CDR2 LQKENI. The DNA of the CDR3 is TGTGCCAGCTCACCACGTTTCTCCGACAGGGGGAACACTGAAGCTTTCTTT. It is translated as CASSPRFSDRGNTEAFF. The full variable domain, completed using reference TRBV18 and TRBJ1-1, is NAGVMQNPRHLVRRRGQEARLRCSPMKGHSHVYWYRQLPEEGLKFMVYLQKENIIDESGMPKERFSAEFPKEGPSILRIQQVVRGDSAAYFCASSPRFSDRGNTEAFFGQGTRLTVV.

This chain uses TRBV10-3 with TRBJ1-6, with 7 bases identical to TRBD1. The CDR3 totals 13 residues. Germline CDR1 is ENHRY and CDR2 is SYGVKD. Trimming cost V 4 bases and J 7 bases; bases outside gene matches: 1. The CDR3 DNA reads TGTGCCATCAGTGGGGACAGAAATTCACCCCTCCACTTT. Translating gives CAISGDRNSPLHF.

This clone was detected only a few times. The CDR3 spells CAISDINNEQFF. The CDR3, as DNA: TGTGCCATCAGTGATATAAACAATGAGCAGTTCTTC. This chain connects TRBV10-3 to TRBJ2-1; D not resolved. The germline V and J ends were trimmed by 3 bases and 5 bases, with 5 bases remaining between them. This CDR3 comprises 12 residues. The V gene's germline CDR1 is ENHRY and CDR2 SYGVKD.

This clone was seen a single time. V is TRBV4-3 and J is TRBJ2-2, with D maybe TRBD2 (5 bases). V dropped 1 base and J dropped 3 bases, with 12 bases sitting between them. The CDR3 is 16 amino acids. CDR1 LGHNA and CDR2 YSLEER come from the germline V gene. In DNA, the CDR3 is TGCGCCAGCAGCCAAGTGCCGGGGTCGGACACCGGGGAGCTGTTTTTT. Its protein is CASSQVPGSDTGELFF.

The CDR3: CTSSQQGADTQYF. CDR3 in DNA: TGCACCAGCAGCCAACAGGGGGCAGATACGCAGTATTTT. The rearrangement uses TRBV1 and TRBJ2-3; no check of the table's D call, TRBD1, against the DNA was made. TRBV1 has pseudogene status. This CDR3 region has 13 residues.

The table lists this clone with a count of one. The chain combines TRBV2 with TRBJ1-5; 10 bases agree with TRBD1. The CDR3 contains 14 residues. Germline CDR1 SNHLY, CDR2 FYNNEI. After removal of 6 bases from V and 6 bases from J, the junction contained 5 bases not matched to a gene. CDR3 sequence reads: CASRAGTGVQPQHF. CDR3 in DNA: TGTGCCAGCAGGGCCGGGACAGGGGTTCAGCCCCAGCATTTT.